The 3 T cell receptor beta chains below come from one sample, sequenced in a study of T-cell memory formation after mild COVID-19. Each CDR3 protein is one row after TCRdb ran MiXCR on the 5' RACE reads. The sample yields 300,000 or so distinct CDR3 sequences, about 17% seen once. Material for sequencing was PBMCs or a T cell subset sorted from them (not recorded which). Source of these receptors: a man in his late teens or twenties who had mild COVID-19 (a few samples of this study predate the infection). Cell type and time point are not known.

This clonotype was picked up many times. The rearrangement links TRBV24-1 to TRBJ2-1, with D possibly TRBD1 on 6 matching bases. This CDR3 contains 15 residues. Germline assignment: CDR1 KGHDR and CDR2 SFDVKD. The V gene lost 3 bases and the J gene lost 5 bases, with 13 bases spanning the gap. CDR3 in amino acids: CATSDPGVSNNEQFF. In nucleotides, the CDR3 is TGTGCCACCAGTGATCCAGGGGTGTCGAACAATGAGCAGTTCTTC.

Only a few counts were recorded for this clonotype. The chain couples TRBV7-2 to TRBJ1-1; 7 bases are a match to TRBD1. The CDR3 sequence is 15 residues long. V lost 3 bases, J lost 5 bases, and 9 bases stayed unmatched. Germline-derived CDR1 and CDR2 are SGHTA and FQGNSA. The CDR3 spells CASSLATGLLTEAFF. The DNA for the CDR3 is TGTGCCAGCAGCTTGGCGACAGGGCTCCTGACTGAAGCTTTCTTT.

The chain uses TRBV15 and TRBJ2-5; 7 bases fit TRBD1. The CDR3 extends over 15 amino acids. CDR1 and CDR2 from the germline V gene are LNHNV and YYDKDF (reference sequence). The ends lost 4 bases at V and 4 bases at J; junction bases unmatched: 9. CDR3 sequence reads: CATSTRQGSRETQYF. In DNA form, the CDR3 reads TGTGCCACCAGCACCCGACAGGGAAGTAGAGAGACCCAGTACTTC.